The T cell receptor (beta chain) under discussion was sequenced for a study of blood T cell repertoires in COVID-19. About the study: Donors in the United States, Italy and Spain gave samples during acute or convalescent COVID-19.

The germline CDR1 and CDR2 sequences are MNHEY and SVGAGI. The CDR3 runs 14 residues. The V and J ends lost 9 bases and 2 bases respectively, with 15 bases between them. Data came from immunoSEQ multiplex PCR; TCRdb stores just in-frame clones and leaves some out. Altogether hundreds of thousands of clones are present, 80% to 90% being singletons, with the ten largest covering about 9.4%. Sequenced input: peripheral blood. V and J are TRBV6-5 and TRBJ2-3; D is unclear. The TCR sequence derives from a woman aged 80 or over with acute or convalescent COVID-19. DNA of the CDR3: TGTGCCAGTAAAGCTTCCCCTAACACAGATACGCAGTATTTT. Its translation: CASKASPNTDTQYF.